This TCR beta chain was documented in a study of tumour-infiltrating T cells in Burkitt lymphoma. Some clones are missing from TCRdb's copy, which holds only in-frame ones; the method was immunoSEQ multiplex PCR. The sample holds about 50,000 clones; around 30% are singletons and the top ten take 2.5% to 3.5%. Sequenced: tumor tissue. The clonotype originates from a human donor with Burkitt lymphoma.

The CDR3 DNA reads as TGTGCCAGCAAGCGAGTCAATCAGCCCCAGCATTTT. It specifies CASKRVNQPQHF. The rearrangement uses TRBV6-1 and TRBJ1-5; D is unclear. V dropped 7 bases and J dropped 3 bases, with 7 bases sitting between them. The CDR3 consists of 12 residues. Germline loops: CDR1 MNHNS, CDR2 SASEGT.